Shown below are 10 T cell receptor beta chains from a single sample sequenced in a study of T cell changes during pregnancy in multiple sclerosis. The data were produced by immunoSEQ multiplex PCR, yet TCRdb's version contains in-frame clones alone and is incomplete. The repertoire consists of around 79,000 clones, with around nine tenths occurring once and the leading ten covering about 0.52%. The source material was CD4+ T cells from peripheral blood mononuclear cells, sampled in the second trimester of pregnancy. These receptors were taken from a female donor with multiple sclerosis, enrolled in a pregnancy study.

Here the CDR3 reads CASSTRQGKTQYF. The CDR3 DNA follows: TGTGCCAGCAGTACCCGACAGGGGAAGACCCAGTACTTC. The chain recombines TRBV28 with TRBJ2-5; 8 nucleotides agree with TRBD1. The CDR3 is made up of 13 amino acids. Losses at the gene ends were 5 bases for V and 6 bases for J; bases not matched to a gene: 5. Germline V gene data show CDR1 as MDHEN and CDR2 as SYDVKM. The variable domain in full, completed from reference TRBV28 and TRBJ2-5, reads DVKVTQSSRYLVKRTGEKVFLECVQDMDHENMFWYRQDPGLGLRLIYFSYDVKMKEKGDIPEGYSVSREKKERFSLILESASTNQTSMYLCASSTRQGKTQYFGPGTRLLVL.

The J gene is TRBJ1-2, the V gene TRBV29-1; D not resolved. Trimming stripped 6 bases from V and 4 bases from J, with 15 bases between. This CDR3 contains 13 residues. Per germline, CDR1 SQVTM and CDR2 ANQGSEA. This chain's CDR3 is CSVGLNLGYGYTF. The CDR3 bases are TGCAGCGTCGGTCTCAATCTTGGCTATGGCTACACCTTC.

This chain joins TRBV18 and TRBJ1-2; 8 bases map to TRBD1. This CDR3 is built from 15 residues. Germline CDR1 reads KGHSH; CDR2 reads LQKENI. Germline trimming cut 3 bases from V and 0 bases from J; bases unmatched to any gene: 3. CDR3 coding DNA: TGTGCCAGCTCACCCCGGACAGGGACTAACTATGGCTACACCTTC. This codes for CASSPRTGTNYGYTF.

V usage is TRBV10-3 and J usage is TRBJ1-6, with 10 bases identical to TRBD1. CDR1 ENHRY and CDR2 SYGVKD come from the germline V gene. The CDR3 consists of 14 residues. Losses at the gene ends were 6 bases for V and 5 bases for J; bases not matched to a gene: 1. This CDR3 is CAIRGTGDNSPLHF. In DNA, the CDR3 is TGTGCCATCAGGGGGACAGGGGATAATTCACCCCTCCACTTT.

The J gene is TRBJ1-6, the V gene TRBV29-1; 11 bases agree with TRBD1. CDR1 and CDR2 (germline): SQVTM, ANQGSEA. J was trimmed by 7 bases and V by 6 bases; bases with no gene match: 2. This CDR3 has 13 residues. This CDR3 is CSVRDRGNSPLHF. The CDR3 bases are TGCAGCGTGCGGGACAGGGGGAATTCACCCCTCCACTTT.

CDR3 sequence reads: CASSYRAGYNEQFF. CDR3 DNA sequence: TGTGCCAGCAGTTATAGAGCGGGATACAATGAGCAGTTCTTC. The genes are TRBV28 and TRBJ2-1; TRBD2 aligns across 7 bases. Germline V gives CDR1 MDHEN, CDR2 SYDVKM. CDR3 length: 14 residues. Germline trimming cut 4 bases from V and 4 bases from J; bases unmatched to any gene: 4.

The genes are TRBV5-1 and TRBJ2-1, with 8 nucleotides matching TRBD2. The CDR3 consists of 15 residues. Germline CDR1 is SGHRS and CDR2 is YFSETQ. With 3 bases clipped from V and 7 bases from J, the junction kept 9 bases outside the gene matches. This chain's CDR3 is CASSSGLARGNEQFF. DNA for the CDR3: TGCGCCAGCAGCTCTGGACTAGCACGAGGGAATGAGCAGTTCTTC.

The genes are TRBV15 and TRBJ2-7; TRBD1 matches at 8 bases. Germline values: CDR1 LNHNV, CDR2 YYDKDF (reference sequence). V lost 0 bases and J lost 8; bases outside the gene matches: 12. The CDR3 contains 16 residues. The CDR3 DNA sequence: TGTGCCACCAGCAGAGATCGGGGCACAGGGGGAACGCAGCAGTACTTC. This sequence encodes CATSRDRGTGGTQQYF.

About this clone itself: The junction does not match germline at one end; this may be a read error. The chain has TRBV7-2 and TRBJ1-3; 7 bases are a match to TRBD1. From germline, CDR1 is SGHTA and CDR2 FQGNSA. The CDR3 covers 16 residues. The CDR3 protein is CASSGRQGVSENTIYF. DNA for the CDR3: TGTGCCAGCAGCGGAAGACAGGGTGTATCTGAAAACACCATATATTTT.

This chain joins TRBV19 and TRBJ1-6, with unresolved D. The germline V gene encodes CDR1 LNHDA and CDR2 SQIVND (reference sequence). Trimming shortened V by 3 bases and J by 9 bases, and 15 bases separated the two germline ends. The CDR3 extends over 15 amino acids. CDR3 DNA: TGTGCCAGTAGTATGTCGGGTGTGATCGGTTCACCCCTCCACTTT. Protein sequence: CASSMSGVIGSPLHF.